These 19 T cell receptor beta chains were all obtained from the same sample, sequenced in a study of CD8 T cells in Susac syndrome (dated by TCRdb to between 2019 and 2020). The library was prepared using the immunoSEQ multiplex PCR assay. RNA was extracted using the RNeasy kit, and about 0.45 to 1 ug of the RNA was reverse transcribed with random hexamers. TCRdb trimmed public reads at Q25 via fastp, called clones via MiXCR and kept in-frame beta chains. Each record represents a unique CDR3 protein, reported with the most common genes and DNA among its rows. For this sample the table gives about 200,000 distinct CDR3 sequences, of which 95% were detected only once. Approximately 0.08% of the sample lies in the top ten. The sequencing input was CD4+ T cells from PBMCs. The source of these receptors is a human donor with multiple sclerosis.

The chain combines TRBV20-1 with TRBJ1-1; a possible D gene is TRBD1 (5 bases). Trimming shortened V by 6 bases and J by 4 bases, and 15 bases separated the two germline ends. The CDR3 consists of 13 residues. CDR1 and CDR2 (germline): DFQATT, SNEGSKA (reference sequence). CDR3 nucleotides: TGCAGTGCCTTTCCCCCAGGGACCACTGAAGCTTTCTTT. This translates into CSAFPPGTTEAFF.

This rearrangement joins TRBV3-1 to TRBJ2-7; TRBD1 agrees at 8 bases. The CDR3 runs to 13 residues. Germline CDR1 and CDR2: LGHDT and YNNKEL (reference sequence). V shed 6 bases, J shed 5 bases, and the junction held 6 bases outside the gene matches. Here the CDR3 reads CASSPTGVHEQYF. As DNA, the CDR3 is TGTGCCAGCAGTCCGACAGGGGTCCACGAGCAGTACTTC.

The chain carries TRBV30 and TRBJ2-5, with a weak D call TRBD2 (5 bases). The V and J ends lost 1 base and 2 bases respectively, with 8 bases between them. This CDR3 spans 13 amino acids. Germline values: CDR1 GTSNPN, CDR2 SVGIG (reference sequence). The CDR3 is CAWSGGGQETQYF. CDR3 coding DNA: TGTGCCTGGAGTGGCGGAGGACAAGAGACCCAGTACTTC. The full variable domain, rest sourced from reference TRBV30 and TRBJ2-5, is SQTIHQWPATLVQPVGSPLSLECTVEGTSNPNLYWYRQAAGRGLQLLFYSVGIGQISSEVPQNLSASRPQDRQFILSSKKLLLSDSGFYLCAWSGGGQETQYFGPGTRLLVL.

The genes are TRBV12-3 or TRBV12-4 and TRBJ2-6, with D unresolved. The CDR3 covers 17 residues. Trimming cost V 7 bases and J 0 bases, with 16 bases left between them. The CDR3 reads CASTPPGRISGANVLTF. CDR3 DNA: TGTGCCAGCACCCCCCCTGGGCGGATCTCTGGGGCCAACGTCCTGACTTTC.

The chain combines TRBV9 with TRBJ1-2; 9 bases fit TRBD1. Germline loops: CDR1 SGDLS, CDR2 YYNGEE. Trimming cost V 1 base and J 5 bases; bases outside gene matches: 9. This CDR3 comprises 16 residues. CDR3 sequence reads: CASSVSGDRETYGYTF. Written as DNA, the CDR3 is TGTGCCAGCAGCGTATCCGGGGACAGGGAAACGTATGGCTACACCTTC. The full variable domain, its missing parts supplied by reference TRBV9 and TRBJ1-2, is DSGVTQTPKHLITATGQRVTLRCSPRSGDLSVYWYQQSLDQGLQFLIQYYNGEERAKGNILERFSAQQFPDLHSELNLSSLELGDSALYFCASSVSGDRETYGYTFGSGTRLTVV.

The table lists this clonotype with a count of one. The chain recombines TRBV12-3 or TRBV12-4 with TRBJ2-3, with TRBD1 identical over 10 bases. CDR3 length equals 16 residues. With 4 bases clipped from V and 5 bases from J, the junction kept 9 bases outside the gene matches. The DNA of the CDR3 is TGTGCCAGCAGTTCCTCCGGGACAGGGGTCCAAGATACGCAGTATTTT. Translating gives CASSSSGTGVQDTQYF.

V gene TRBV29-1 combines with J gene TRBJ1-3; D gene unclear. The CDR3 sequence is 13 residues long. Germline assignment: CDR1 SQVTM and CDR2 ANQGSEA. Trimming removed 4 bases from V and 0 bases from J, with 7 bases in between. The CDR3 DNA follows: TGCAGCGTTGGATGGAGCTCTGGAAACACCATATATTTT. This codes for CSVGWSSGNTIYF.

This chain connects TRBV3-1 to TRBJ1-2; D not resolved. The germline CDR1 and CDR2 sequences are LGHDT and YNNKEL (reference sequence). The ends were cut back, 7 bases at V and 1 base at J, with 13 bases in the middle. The CDR3 is 14 amino acids. The CDR3 region is CASTPAGSNYGYTF. DNA of the CDR3: TGTGCCAGCACCCCCGCGGGGAGTAACTATGGCTACACCTTC.

The chain carries TRBV5-6 and TRBJ1-1; D is perhaps TRBD1 (5 bases). Per germline, CDR1 SGHDT and CDR2 YYEEEE. The CDR3 consists of 14 residues. The V gene lost 5 bases and the J gene lost 0 bases, with 11 bases spanning the gap. The CDR3 nucleotides are TGTGCCAGCAGAGTCAGGGACTTGAACACTGAAGCTTTCTTT. This sequence encodes CASRVRDLNTEAFF. Supplemented by reference TRBV5-6 and TRBJ1-1, the full variable domain reads DAGVTQSPTHLIKTRGQQVTLRCSPKSGHDTVSWYQQALGQGPQFIFQYYEEEERQRGNFPDRFSGHQFPNYSSELNVNALLLGDSALYLCASRVRDLNTEAFFGQGTRLTVV.

The chain uses TRBV3-1 and TRBJ1-5; unclear D gene. The CDR3 is made up of 13 amino acids. V was clipped by 0 bases and J by 7 bases, with 7 bases between them. CDR1 and CDR2 (germline): LGHDT, YNNKEL (reference sequence). CDR3 amino acids: CASSQDRIQPQHF. Written as DNA, the CDR3 is TGTGCCAGCAGCCAAGATCGAATACAGCCCCAGCATTTT.

The J gene is TRBJ2-1, the V gene TRBV20-1, with D possibly called TRBD1 or TRBD2 (6 bases each). The germline V gene encodes CDR1 DFQATT and CDR2 SNEGSKA (reference sequence). The V gene lost 3 bases and the J gene lost 10 bases, with 13 bases spanning the gap. CDR3 length equals 12 residues. The CDR3 region has the DNA TGCAGTGCTAGGGGCCCGGGGGCCGAGCAGTTCTTC. It translates to CSARGPGAEQFF.

The rearrangement uses TRBV27 and TRBJ2-3, with unresolved D. This CDR3 is built from 17 residues. V lost 7 bases to trimming and J lost 0 bases, with 20 bases between them. CDR1 is MNHEY, CDR2 SMNVEV, per germline (reference sequence). CDR3 region: CASNFGPLASSTDTQYF. CDR3 DNA: TGTGCCAGCAACTTTGGACCGCTCGCCTCTAGCACAGATACGCAGTATTTT.

The chain uses TRBV12-5 and TRBJ2-3, with TRBD1 identical over 8 bases. Unmatched junction bases numbered 8, after V lost 5 bases and J lost 4 bases. Germline-derived CDR1 and CDR2 are LGHNT and FRNRAP. CDR3 size: 15 residues. The CDR3 DNA reads as TGTGCTAGTGGTCGCCCCGGACAGGGAGCAGATACGCAGTATTTT. Its protein is CASGRPGQGADTQYF. Drawing the rest from reference TRBV12-5 and TRBJ2-3, the complete variable domain is DARVTQTPRHKVTEMGQEVTMRCQPILGHNTVFWYRQTMMQGLELLAYFRNRAPLDDSGMPKDRFSAEMPDATLATLKIQPSEPRDSAVYFCASGRPGQGADTQYFGPGTRLTVL.

The CDR3 DNA is TGTGCCAGCGACCTGGGCGGGGGCACAGATACGCAGTATTTT. It yields the protein CASDLGGGTDTQYF. The chain carries TRBV18 and TRBJ2-3, with D tentatively TRBD2 (6 bases). This CDR3 has 14 residues. Germline CDR1 is KGHSH and CDR2 is LQKENI. Trimming shortened V by 8 bases and J by 1 base, and 13 bases separated the two germline ends.

This clonotype was detected once. The rearrangement joins TRBV29-1 to TRBJ2-7; D possibly corresponds to TRBD1 (6 bases). The ends were cut back, 7 bases at V and 2 bases at J, with 9 bases in the middle. CDR1 SQVTM and CDR2 ANQGSEA come from the germline V gene. The CDR3 is made up of 11 amino acids. CDR3 region: CSGGQPYEQYF. CDR3 nucleotides: TGCAGCGGCGGACAGCCCTACGAGCAGTACTTC.

The chain recombines TRBV20-1 with TRBJ1-2, with D unresolved. From germline, CDR1 is DFQATT and CDR2 SNEGSKA (reference sequence). This CDR3 has 10 amino acids. The ends were cut back, 7 bases at V and 1 base at J, with 4 bases in the middle. This CDR3 reads CSGGNYGYTF. The CDR3 coding sequence is TGCAGTGGGGGTAACTATGGCTACACCTTC.

The rearrangement uses TRBV3-1 and TRBJ2-7, with D perhaps TRBD1 (6 bases). Germline V gene lookup returns CDR1 LGHDT and CDR2 YNNKEL (reference sequence). The CDR3 has 15 amino acids. The V end was cut by 8 bases, the J end by 3 bases, with 20 bases between. CDR3 in DNA: TGTGCCAGCCAAAAAGGGGGTATCTCAAGCTACGAGCAGTACTTC. Translating it yields CASQKGGISSYEQYF.

V usage is TRBV3-1 and J usage is TRBJ2-1; 9 bases are a match to TRBD2. This CDR3 is 16 amino acids long. Trimming at V came to 2 bases and at J to 9 bases, leaving 11 bases not matched to a gene. The germline V gene has CDR1 LGHDT and CDR2 YNNKEL (reference sequence). The DNA of the CDR3 is TGTGCCAGCAGCCAATTGGTCGCGGGGGGGCCTGTTGAGCAGTTCTTC. Its translation: CASSQLVAGGPVEQFF.

This chain connects TRBV25-1 to TRBJ2-3, with D unclear. The CDR3 runs 11 residues. CDR1 is MGHDK and CDR2 is SYGVNS in the germline V gene. Deletions cut 7 bases from V and 4 bases from J, with 6 bases between. The CDR3 bases are TGTGCCAGCACCCTAGCAGATACGCAGTATTTT. Its protein is CASTLADTQYF.